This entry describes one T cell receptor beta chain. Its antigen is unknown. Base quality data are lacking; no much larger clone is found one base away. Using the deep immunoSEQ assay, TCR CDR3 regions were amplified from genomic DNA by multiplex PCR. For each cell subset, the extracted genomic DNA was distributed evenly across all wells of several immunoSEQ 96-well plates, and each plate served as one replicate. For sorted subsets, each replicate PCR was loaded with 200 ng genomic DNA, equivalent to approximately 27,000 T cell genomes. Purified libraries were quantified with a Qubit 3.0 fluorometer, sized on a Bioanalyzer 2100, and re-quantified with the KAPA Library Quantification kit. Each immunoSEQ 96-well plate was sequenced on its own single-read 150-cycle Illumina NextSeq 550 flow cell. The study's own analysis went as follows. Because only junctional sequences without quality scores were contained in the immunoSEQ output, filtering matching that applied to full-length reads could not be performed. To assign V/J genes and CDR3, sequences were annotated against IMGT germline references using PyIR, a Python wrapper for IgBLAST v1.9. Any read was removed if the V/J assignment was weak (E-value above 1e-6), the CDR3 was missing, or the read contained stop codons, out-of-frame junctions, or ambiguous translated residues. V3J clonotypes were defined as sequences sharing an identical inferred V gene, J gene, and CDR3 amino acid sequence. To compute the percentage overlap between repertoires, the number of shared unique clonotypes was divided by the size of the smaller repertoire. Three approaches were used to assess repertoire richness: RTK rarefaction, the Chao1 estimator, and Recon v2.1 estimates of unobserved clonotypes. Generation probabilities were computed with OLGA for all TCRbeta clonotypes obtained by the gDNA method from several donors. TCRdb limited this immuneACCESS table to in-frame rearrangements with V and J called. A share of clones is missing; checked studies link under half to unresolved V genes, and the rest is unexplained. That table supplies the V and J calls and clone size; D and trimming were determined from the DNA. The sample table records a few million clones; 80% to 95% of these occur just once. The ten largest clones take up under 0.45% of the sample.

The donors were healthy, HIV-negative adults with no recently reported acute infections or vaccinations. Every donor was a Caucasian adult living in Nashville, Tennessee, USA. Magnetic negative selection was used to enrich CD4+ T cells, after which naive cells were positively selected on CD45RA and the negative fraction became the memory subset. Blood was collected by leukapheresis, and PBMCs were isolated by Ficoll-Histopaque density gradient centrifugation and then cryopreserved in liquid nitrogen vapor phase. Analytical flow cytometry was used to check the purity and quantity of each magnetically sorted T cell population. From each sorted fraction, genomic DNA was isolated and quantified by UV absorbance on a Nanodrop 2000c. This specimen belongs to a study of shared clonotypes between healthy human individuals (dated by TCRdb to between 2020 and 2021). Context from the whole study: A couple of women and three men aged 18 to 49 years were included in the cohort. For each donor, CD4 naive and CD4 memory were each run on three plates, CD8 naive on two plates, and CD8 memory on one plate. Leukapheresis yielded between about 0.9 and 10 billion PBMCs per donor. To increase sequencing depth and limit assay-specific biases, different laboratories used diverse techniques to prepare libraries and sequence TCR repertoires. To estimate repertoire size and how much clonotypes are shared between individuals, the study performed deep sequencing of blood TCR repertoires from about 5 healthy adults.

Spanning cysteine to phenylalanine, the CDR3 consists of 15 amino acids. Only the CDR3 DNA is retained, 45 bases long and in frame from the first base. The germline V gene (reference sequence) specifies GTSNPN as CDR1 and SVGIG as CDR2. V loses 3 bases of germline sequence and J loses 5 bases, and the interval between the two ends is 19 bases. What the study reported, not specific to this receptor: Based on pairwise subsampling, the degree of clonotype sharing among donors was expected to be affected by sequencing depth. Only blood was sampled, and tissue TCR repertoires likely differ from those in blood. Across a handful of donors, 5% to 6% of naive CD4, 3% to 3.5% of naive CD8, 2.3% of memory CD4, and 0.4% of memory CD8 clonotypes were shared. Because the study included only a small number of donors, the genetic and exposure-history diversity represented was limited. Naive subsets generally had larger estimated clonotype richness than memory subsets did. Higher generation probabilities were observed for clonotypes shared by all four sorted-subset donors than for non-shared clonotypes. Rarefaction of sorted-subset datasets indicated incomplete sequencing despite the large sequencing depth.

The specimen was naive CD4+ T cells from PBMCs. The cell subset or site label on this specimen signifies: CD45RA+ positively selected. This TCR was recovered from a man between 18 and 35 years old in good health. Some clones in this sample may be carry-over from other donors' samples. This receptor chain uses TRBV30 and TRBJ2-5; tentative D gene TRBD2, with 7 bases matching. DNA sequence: TGTGCCTGGAGCCGAAACGGCGGGGGCTTGGAGACCCAGTACTTC. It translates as CAWSRNGGGLETQYF. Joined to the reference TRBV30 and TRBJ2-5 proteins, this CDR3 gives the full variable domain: SQTIHQWPATLVQPVGSPLSLECTVEGTSNPNLYWYRQAAGRGLQLLFYSVGIGQISSEVPQNLSASRPQDRQFILSSKKLLLSDSGFYLCAWSRNGGGLETQYFGPGTRLLVL.